One and the same sample provided the 26 T cell receptor beta chains below, sequenced in a study of Ad26.COV2.S vaccination and SARS-CoV-2 variants. TCRdb's copy holds only in-frame clones and misses some; the assay was immunoSEQ multiplex PCR. The data contain approximately 140,000 clones, more than 80% of them seen just once; the ten biggest clones take up about 5%. Sequencing used peripheral blood, obtained after recovery from COVID-19. The receptors derive from a human donor who had recovered from COVID-19.

The chain combines TRBV7-7 with TRBJ2-2, with 11 bases lining up with TRBD2. CDR1 is SSHAT and CDR2 is FNYEAQ in the germline V gene (reference sequence). The CDR3 is 15 amino acids. The CDR3 nucleotides are TGTGCTAGCGCCCCCGGGACTAGCGGCACCGGGGAGCTGTTTTTT. Translating it yields CASAPGTSGTGELFF. Full variable domain (remainder filled in from reference TRBV7-7 and TRBJ2-2): GAGVSQSPRYKVTKRGQDVTLRCDPISSHATLYWYQQALGQGPEFLTYFNYEAQPDKSGLPSDRFSAERPEGSISTLTIQRTEQRDSAMYRCASAPGTSGTGELFFGEGSRLTVL.

The CDR3 here is CASSSPTSDGYGYTF. The CDR3 bases are TGTGCCAGCAGTTCTCCTACCTCTGACGGCTATGGCTACACCTTC. The chain uses TRBV28 and TRBJ1-2; no firm D call. The CDR3 is 15 amino acids. Germline V gene lookup returns CDR1 MDHEN and CDR2 SYDVKM. With 4 bases removed from V and 4 bases from J, the gap between germline ends came to 16 bases.

The J gene is TRBJ1-2, the V gene TRBV7-2; D not certain. CDR1 is SGHTA, CDR2 FQGNSA, per germline. There are 13 residues in the CDR3. Trimming took off 2 bases at V and 7 bases at J, with 11 bases between the two ends. CDR3 in DNA: TGTGCCAGCAGCTTAAGGCAGGTCACTGGCTACACCTTC. This sequence encodes CASSLRQVTGYTF.

V is TRBV28 and J is TRBJ2-7; perhaps D is TRBD1 or TRBD2 (5 bases each). The CDR3 totals 14 residues. V lost 6 bases to trimming and J lost 8 bases, with 20 bases between them. Germline V gene data show CDR1 as MDHEN and CDR2 as SYDVKM. The CDR3 coding sequence is TGTGCCAGCAGGGAGGACACTCCACTCGGGCAGCAGTACTTC. It codes for CASREDTPLGQQYF.

This clone was detected only once. The chain couples TRBV6-6 to TRBJ1-2, with D uncertain. Germline V gives CDR1 MNHNY, CDR2 SVGAGI (reference sequence). Trimming shortened V by 0 bases and J by 3 bases, and 8 bases separated the two germline ends. The CDR3 consists of 14 residues. The CDR3 DNA reads TGTGCCAGCAGTTACTCGTCAGGAGACTATGGCTACACCTTC. It specifies CASSYSSGDYGYTF.

This rearrangement joins TRBV4-1 to TRBJ1-2; TRBD1 agrees at 8 bases. V lost 2 bases and J lost 6; bases outside the gene matches: 8. The germline CDR1 and CDR2 sequences are MGHRA and YSYEKL. This CDR3 spans 15 amino acids. The CDR3 spells CASSQTGQVEDGYTF. The CDR3 DNA is TGCGCCAGCAGCCAAACGGGACAGGTGGAGGATGGCTACACCTTC.

The chain recombines TRBV4-3 with TRBJ2-7, with 7 positions matching TRBD1. Germline loops: CDR1 LGHNA, CDR2 YSLEER. This CDR3 contains 14 residues. V was clipped by 5 bases and J by 4 bases; unmatched bases: 8. In DNA form, the CDR3 reads TGCGCCAGCAGCATCAGGACAGGCCCTTACGAGCAGTACTTC. Its protein product is CASSIRTGPYEQYF.

This chain connects TRBV4-3 to TRBJ1-1; D is uncertain. CDR1 and CDR2 (germline): LGHNA, YSLEER. Trimming removed 0 bases at V and 7 bases at J, with 9 bases between. This CDR3 region has 13 residues. The CDR3 loop is CASSQDRGYEAFF. The CDR3 DNA is TGCGCCAGCAGCCAAGATCGGGGTTATGAAGCTTTCTTT.

V gene TRBV28 combines with J gene TRBJ2-6; D is undetermined. With 3 bases removed from V and 3 bases from J, the gap between germline ends came to 15 bases. There are 17 residues in the CDR3. CDR1 MDHEN and CDR2 SYDVKM come from the germline V gene. CDR3 in amino acids: CASSFSGLRNGANVLTF. The CDR3 nucleotides are TGTGCCAGCAGTTTTTCCGGGCTGCGTAATGGGGCCAACGTCCTGACTTTC.

This clone showed up just once. The genes are TRBV5-1 and TRBJ2-5, with 9 bases lining up with TRBD2. This CDR3 has 15 residues. J lost 1 base, V lost 1 base, and 2 bases had no gene match. Germline V lookup: CDR1 SGHRS, CDR2 YFSETQ. CDR3 sequence reads: CASSLSGLAQETQYF. In DNA form, the CDR3 reads TGCGCCAGCAGCTTGTCGGGACTAGCCCAAGAGACCCAGTACTTC.

This clone was counted only a few times. The rearrangement joins TRBV27 to TRBJ2-6; no firm D call. V shed 0 bases and J shed 0 bases, with 9 bases lying between them. This CDR3 is 17 amino acids long. Germline lookup yields CDR1 MNHEY and CDR2 SMNVEV (reference sequence). Written as DNA, the CDR3 is TGTGCCAGCAGTTTATCCTCGGTCCTCTCTGGGGCCAACGTCCTGACTTTC. Its translation is CASSLSSVLSGANVLTF.

The chain recombines TRBV7-9 with TRBJ2-5; tentatively, D is TRBD2 (6 bases). V dropped 1 base and J dropped 1 base, with 10 bases sitting between them. The CDR3 loop spans 15 amino acids. The germline gives CDR1 SEHNR, CDR2 FQNEAQ (reference sequence). Here the CDR3 reads CASSLGVGLQETQYF. Here the CDR3 DNA reads TGTGCCAGCAGCTTAGGGGTGGGACTCCAAGAGACCCAGTACTTC.

Comment on this clone: One end of the junction varies from germline; a read error may be responsible. This chain links TRBV5-5 with TRBJ2-2; D perhaps matches TRBD1 (6 bases). The CDR3 has 16 amino acids. Germline CDR1 SGHKS, CDR2 YYEKEE (reference sequence). Here the CDR3 reads CASSWTRQAKTGELFF. The DNA of the CDR3 is TGTGCCAGCAGCTGGACCCGACAGGCGAAAACCGGGGAGCTGTTTTTT.

The rearrangement uses TRBV28 and TRBJ2-7; weak D call: TRBD1 (6 bases). V lost 7 bases to trimming and J lost 5 bases, with 18 bases between them. The CDR3 is 14 residues long. Germline V gene data show CDR1 as MDHEN and CDR2 as SYDVKM. For the CDR3, the DNA is TGTGCCAGCACGGCATCGAACCGGGACAACGAGCAGTACTTC. Amino acid sequence: CASTASNRDNEQYF.

The genes are TRBV15 and TRBJ1-1; the D gene is possibly TRBD1 (6 bases). V lost 5 bases and J 0 bases, leaving 10 bases between the germline ends. Germline CDR1 reads LNHNV; CDR2 reads YYDKDF (reference sequence). The CDR3 has 14 amino acids. CDR3 amino acids: CATSRGGLNTEAFF. CDR3 coding DNA: TGTGCCACCAGCCGGGGGGGGCTGAACACTGAAGCTTTCTTT.

Turning to this clone: One junction end disagrees with the germline gene, perhaps due to a read error. The CDR3 DNA sequence: TGTGCCAGCAGTTGGTTGGATTTGTCAGGGGCCAACGCCCTGACTTTC. Its protein is CASSWLDLSGANALTF. The V call is TRBV28, the J call TRBJ2-6, with a weak D call TRBD1 (6 bases). CDR3 size: 16 residues. The germline V gene encodes CDR1 MDHEN and CDR2 SYDVKM. The complete variable domain, with remaining parts taken from reference TRBV28 and TRBJ2-6, reads DVKVTQSSRYLVKRTGEKVFLECVQDMDHENMFWYRQDPGLGLRLIYFSYDVKMKEKGDIPEGYSVSREKKERFSLILESASTNQTSMYLCASSWLDLSGANALTFGAGSRLTVL.

The chain combines TRBV2 with TRBJ2-2, with D possibly called TRBD1 or TRBD2 (5 bases each). V gave up 10 bases and J gave up 0 bases, with 12 bases separating them. CDR1 is SNHLY and CDR2 is FYNNEI in the germline V gene. The CDR3 sequence is 14 residues long. DNA of the CDR3: TGTGCCACCTCGGGGACGGCGAACACCGGGGAGCTGTTTTTT. This gives the protein CATSGTANTGELFF.

The chain links TRBV24-1 to TRBJ2-1; 10 positions agree with TRBD2. V was clipped by 2 bases and J by 0 bases; unmatched bases: 6. Germline lookup yields CDR1 KGHDR and CDR2 SFDVKD. The CDR3 loop spans 18 amino acids. The CDR3 DNA follows: TGTGCCACCAGTGATTCCGTTAGCGGGGGGAGCTCCTACAATGAGCAGTTCTTC. It translates to CATSDSVSGGSSYNEQFF.

The CDR3 here is CASSLEVGRGGTEAFF. DNA for the CDR3: TGTGCCAGCAGCTTAGAGGTGGGCAGGGGGGGGACTGAAGCTTTCTTT. The chain joins TRBV7-2 to TRBJ1-1; TRBD1 agrees at 7 bases. In germline, CDR1 is SGHTA, CDR2 FQGNSA. Trimming cost V 1 base and J 5 bases; bases outside gene matches: 10. The length of the CDR3 is 16 residues.

The chain combines TRBV28 with TRBJ1-6; D not resolved. CDR1 and CDR2 from the germline V gene are MDHEN and SYDVKM. The CDR3 has 14 amino acids. V gave up 6 bases and J gave up 7 bases, with 13 bases separating them. The CDR3 loop reads CASSRRVPNSPLHF. The CDR3 nucleotides are TGTGCCAGCAGCCGTCGGGTCCCGAATTCACCCCTCCACTTT.

This chain uses TRBV7-9 with TRBJ1-1; no definite D call. V was clipped by 3 bases and J by 1 base, with 9 bases between them. The V gene's germline CDR1 is SEHNR and CDR2 FQNEAQ (reference sequence). CDR3 length: 14 amino acids. Written as DNA, the CDR3 is TGTGCCAGCAGCTTCCAGAGAAAGAACACTGAAGCTTTCTTT. It codes for CASSFQRKNTEAFF.

This clone has just one count. The rearrangement joins TRBV4-1 to TRBJ2-2; 9 nucleotides line up with TRBD1. The ends lost 2 bases at V and 0 bases at J; junction bases unmatched: 1. The CDR3 consists of 16 residues. Germline V gene lookup returns CDR1 MGHRA and CDR2 YSYEKL. DNA for the CDR3: TGCGCCAGCAGCCAAAGACAGGGGGCGAACACCGGGGAGCTGTTTTTT. It codes for CASSQRQGANTGELFF.

This clone was detected only once. The identical CDR3 is also encoded by other nucleotide sequences in the sample. J is TRBJ2-3 and V is TRBV11-2, with TRBD2 as a possible D gene (5 bases). The CDR3 has 13 residues. The germline gives CDR1 SGHAT, CDR2 FQNNGV. V shed 5 bases and J shed 2 bases, with 8 bases lying between them. The CDR3 DNA reads as TGTGCCAGCAGCCAGACTACCACAGATACGCAGTATTTT. Its protein product is CASSQTTTDTQYF.

V gene TRBV28 combines with J gene TRBJ1-1; D not certain. This CDR3 contains 15 residues. Germline loops: CDR1 MDHEN, CDR2 SYDVKM. Trimming removed 2 bases from V and 1 base from J, with 11 bases in between. The DNA of the CDR3 is TGTGCCAGCAGTTTAATTACAGCCACGAACACTGAAGCTTTCTTT. Encoded protein: CASSLITATNTEAFF.

The V gene is TRBV27, the J gene TRBJ1-2; D remains unclear. The CDR3 runs 15 residues. Trimming pared 4 bases from V and 0 bases from J, leaving 12 bases between. CDR1 and CDR2 from the germline V gene are MNHEY and SMNVEV (reference sequence). This chain's CDR3 is CASSSGGSPNYGYTF. In DNA form, the CDR3 reads TGTGCCAGCAGTTCGGGCGGCTCTCCTAACTATGGCTACACCTTC.

The J gene is TRBJ1-1, the V gene TRBV28; D gene uncertain. Looked up from germline, CDR1 is MDHEN and CDR2 is SYDVKM. This CDR3 is built from 15 residues. The germline V and J ends were trimmed by 5 bases and 10 bases, with 23 bases remaining between them. CDR3 loop: CASSLILEPGSGAFF. The DNA of the CDR3 is TGTGCCAGCAGTCTTATCCTCGAACCAGGAAGTGGAGCTTTCTTT.